Each of the 30 T cell receptor beta chains below was sequenced from the same sample in a study of chemoradiotherapy in HPV16-positive cancers. Only in-frame clones appear in the TCRdb table, and some are missing; sequencing was by immunoSEQ multiplex PCR. The sample records fewer than 40,000 clones, roughly 90% being singletons. The sequencing here drew on blood, taken from a patient who underwent chemoradiotherapy. These receptor sequences come from a human donor with HPV-associated anogenital cancer.

Written as DNA, the CDR3 is TGTGCCAGCAGCGGGCCGGGTGCAACTAATGAAAAACTGTTTTTT. Translating it yields CASSGPGATNEKLFF. This chain uses TRBV5-4 with TRBJ1-4; D is undetermined. This CDR3 has 15 residues. In germline, CDR1 is SGHNT, CDR2 YYREEE (reference sequence). Trimming cost V 4 bases and J 0 bases, with 10 bases left between them.

The CDR3 DNA reads TGTGCCAGCAGCTTAATCGCGGGGGGACCCTACGAGCAGTACTTC. Amino acids: CASSLIAGGPYEQYF. The rearrangement links TRBV7-3 to TRBJ2-7; 8 nucleotides match TRBD2. CDR3 length: 15 amino acids. V gave up 1 base and J gave up 2 bases; unmatched junction bases: 4. The V gene's germline CDR1 is SGHTA and CDR2 FQGTGA.

The chain carries TRBV5-1 and TRBJ1-3; possible D gene TRBD1, 6 bases. V lost 0 bases to trimming and J lost 4 bases, with 11 bases between them. This CDR3 has 15 residues. Germline V gene sequence: CDR1 SGHRS, CDR2 YFSETQ. In DNA form, the CDR3 reads TGCGCCAGCAGCTTGGGATCAGGGGACGGAAACACCATATATTTT. As protein: CASSLGSGDGNTIYF. Looking up the rest from reference TRBV5-1 and TRBJ1-3 gives the full variable domain: KAGVTQTPRYLIKTRGQQVTLSCSPISGHRSVSWYQQTPGQGLQFLFEYFSETQRNKGNFPGRFSGRQFSNSRSEMNVSTLELGDSALYLCASSLGSGDGNTIYFGEGSWLTVV.

The chain employs TRBV29-1 and TRBJ1-4, with D maybe TRBD1 (5 bases). The germline V gene has CDR1 SQVTM and CDR2 ANQGSEA. Trimming took off 7 bases at V and 5 bases at J, with 14 bases between the two ends. The CDR3 spans 13 residues. The CDR3 DNA follows: TGCAGCGCTGGTAGACAGCTCAATGAAAAACTGTTTTTT. This gives the protein CSAGRQLNEKLFF.

The table lists this clone with a few counts. The chain recombines TRBV4-1 with TRBJ1-2; D may be TRBD1 (5 bases). CDR3 size: 15 residues. Germline-derived CDR1 and CDR2 are MGHRA and YSYEKL. The V gene lost 1 base and the J gene lost 0 bases, with 9 bases spanning the gap. In DNA form, the CDR3 reads TGCGCCAGCAGCCAAGGGGACGGAACTAACTATGGCTACACCTTC. Its translation is CASSQGDGTNYGYTF.

The chain uses TRBV4-1 and TRBJ2-2; possibly TRBD1 or TRBD2 for D (5 bases each). This CDR3 is 16 amino acids long. CDR1 MGHRA and CDR2 YSYEKL come from the germline V gene. V was shortened by 5 bases and J by 7 bases, with 20 bases between the two germline ends. Written as DNA, the CDR3 is TGCGCCAGCAGCTCTAAGCTGGGGACCTTTGACGGGGAGCTGTTTTTT. The encoded protein is CASSSKLGTFDGELFF.

This clone has only one observation. The J gene is TRBJ2-3, the V gene TRBV5-1, with D possibly called TRBD1 or TRBD2 (5 bases each). The V end lost 1 base, the J end lost 6 bases, and 12 bases lay between the germline ends. The CDR3 is 14 amino acids. The germline gives CDR1 SGHRS, CDR2 YFSETQ. The CDR3 is CASSLWGRGDTQYF. The CDR3, as DNA: TGCGCCAGCAGCTTGTGGGGCCGAGGGGATACGCAGTATTTT.

The chain joins TRBV14 to TRBJ2-5; D possibly corresponds to TRBD2 (5 bases). Trimming removed 2 bases at V and 1 base at J, with 14 bases between. The CDR3 has 16 amino acids. Per the germline V gene, CDR1 is SGHDN and CDR2 is FVKESK. The CDR3 loop reads CASSQPRASGQETQYF. For the CDR3, the DNA is TGTGCCAGCAGCCAACCGAGAGCAAGCGGCCAAGAGACCCAGTACTTC.

V and J are TRBV30 and TRBJ2-5; D is unclear. With 0 bases removed from V and 4 bases from J, the gap between germline ends came to 3 bases. The CDR3 totals 11 residues. The V gene's germline CDR1 is GTSNPN and CDR2 SVGIG (reference sequence). The CDR3 nucleotides are TGTGCCTGGAGTGTTGGAGAGACCCAGTACTTC. It yields the protein CAWSVGETQYF.

The rearrangement uses TRBV5-1 and TRBJ2-3; TRBD1 aligns across 8 bases. The junction had 6 bases not matched to a gene; V was cut back by 2 bases and J by 4 bases. Germline loops: CDR1 SGHRS, CDR2 YFSETQ. The CDR3 has 15 residues. CDR3 residues: CASSFKAGGPDTQYF. The CDR3 DNA reads TGCGCCAGCAGCTTCAAGGCAGGGGGCCCAGATACGCAGTATTTT. The full variable domain, rest sourced from reference TRBV5-1 and TRBJ2-3, is KAGVTQTPRYLIKTRGQQVTLSCSPISGHRSVSWYQQTPGQGLQFLFEYFSETQRNKGNFPGRFSGRQFSNSRSEMNVSTLELGDSALYLCASSFKAGGPDTQYFGPGTRLTVL.

V is TRBV11-3 and J is TRBJ1-1; 8 bases align to TRBD1. The length of the CDR3 is 13 residues. Per germline, CDR1 SGHNT and CDR2 YENEEA. Trimming cost V 5 bases and J 4 bases; bases outside gene matches: 3. The CDR3 spells CASSDRGRTEAFF. CDR3 nucleotides: TGTGCCAGCAGCGACAGGGGTCGCACTGAAGCTTTCTTT.

This chain uses TRBV9 with TRBJ2-7; TRBD1 matches 12 bases. Germline-derived CDR1 and CDR2 are SGDLS and YYNGEE. The V gene end was trimmed by 0 bases and the J gene end by 7 bases; junction bases not matched to a gene: 5. The CDR3 is 15 residues long. In DNA, the CDR3 is TGTGCCAGCAGCGTAGCTGGGACAGGGGGCTGGGAGCAGTACTTC. Translating gives CASSVAGTGGWEQYF.

J is TRBJ1-1 and V is TRBV4-2, with D uncertain. Per the germline V gene, CDR1 is LGHNA and CDR2 is YNFKEQ. The CDR3 has 17 amino acids. Trimming shortened V by 0 bases and J by 2 bases, and 16 bases separated the two germline ends. CDR3 amino acids: CASSQDRRAGINTEAFF. The CDR3 DNA sequence: TGTGCCAGCAGCCAAGATCGAAGGGCGGGGATTAACACTGAAGCTTTCTTT.

This chain connects TRBV13 to TRBJ2-5, with D unclear. The CDR3 runs 12 residues. In germline, CDR1 is PRHDT, CDR2 FYEKMQ (reference sequence). V lost 5 bases and J 4 bases, leaving 8 bases between the germline ends. For the CDR3, the DNA is TGTGCCAGCAGCGCCTGGGGAGAGACCCAGTACTTC. Amino acid sequence: CASSAWGETQYF.

J is TRBJ1-2 and V is TRBV27; D is possibly TRBD1 (6 bases). The CDR3 is 13 amino acids. Germline V gene sequence: CDR1 MNHEY, CDR2 SMNVEV (reference sequence). V lost 1 base and J 6 bases, leaving 9 bases between the germline ends. As DNA, the CDR3 is TGTGCCAGCAGTTTATGGGCAGGGGATGGCTACACCTTC. This sequence encodes CASSLWAGDGYTF.

This chain links TRBV7-8 with TRBJ1-6; D unresolved. V lost 5 bases, J lost 14 bases, and 19 bases lay in between. The length of the CDR3 is 14 residues. Germline loops: CDR1 SGHVS, CDR2 FQNEAQ. In nucleotides, the CDR3 is TGTGCCAGCAGCGGAGGACTTCTCGGTTTGTCCCTCCACTTT. It encodes CASSGGLLGLSLHF. Complete variable domain (other parts from reference TRBV7-8 and TRBJ1-6): GAGVSQSPRYKVAKRGQDVALRCDPISGHVSLFWYQQALGQGPEFLTYFQNEAQLDKSGLPSDRFFAERPEGSVSTLKIQRTQQEDSAVYLCASSGGLLGLSLHFGNGTRLTVT.

This clone was detected only a few times. This rearrangement joins TRBV6-5 to TRBJ2-5; D might be TRBD1 (8 bases). V was cut by 5 bases and J by 7 bases, with 20 bases left in between. This CDR3 contains 15 residues. Per germline, CDR1 MNHEY and CDR2 SVGAGI. DNA of the CDR3: TGTGCCAGCAGTGCCGGGGGGACAGGTTCGGGGACCCAGTACTTC. This encodes CASSAGGTGSGTQYF.

The chain carries TRBV10-3 and TRBJ2-7; TRBD1 matches 9 bases. With 5 bases clipped from V and 2 bases from J, the junction kept 10 bases outside the gene matches. This CDR3 spans 16 amino acids. Germline V CDR1 and CDR2: ENHRY, SYGVKD. In DNA form, the CDR3 reads TGTGCCATCAGTTCCAGGACAGGGGTGAGAACCTACGAGCAGTACTTC. Translation gives CAISSRTGVRTYEQYF.

The rearrangement links TRBV19 to TRBJ1-5; unclear D gene. The CDR3 loop spans 16 amino acids. The germline V gene encodes CDR1 LNHDA and CDR2 SQIVND (reference sequence). Trimming pared 6 bases from V and 2 bases from J, leaving 17 bases between. The CDR3 region has the DNA TGTGCCAGTAGACTAGGACTTTCAGGAGGCAATCAGCCCCAGCATTTT. Protein sequence: CASRLGLSGGNQPQHF.

V is TRBV2 and J is TRBJ2-2, with D possibly being TRBD1 or TRBD2 (5 bases each). This CDR3 is built from 14 residues. The germline V gene has CDR1 SNHLY and CDR2 FYNNEI. The V end was cut by 6 bases, the J end by 2 bases, with 10 bases between. The CDR3 here is CASRPGRNTGELFF. CDR3 nucleotide sequence: TGTGCCAGCAGGCCGGGACGAAACACCGGGGAGCTGTTTTTT.

This chain joins TRBV7-2 and TRBJ1-2; D gene uncertain. V lost 5 bases, J lost 7 bases, and 20 bases lay in between. Germline values: CDR1 SGHTA, CDR2 FQGNSA. The CDR3 is 15 amino acids. The CDR3 region is CASSPSAGTIFGYTF. The CDR3 nucleotides read TGTGCCAGCAGCCCGTCGGCTGGAACGATCTTTGGCTACACCTTC.

This clone has only a few counts. The chain employs TRBV2 and TRBJ1-3; 10 positions agree with TRBD1. The CDR3 sequence is 15 residues long. Per germline, CDR1 SNHLY and CDR2 FYNNEI. V was pared by 8 bases and J by 5 bases, with 9 bases of the junction left unmatched. Here the CDR3 reads CASPKATGGRNTIYF. The CDR3 nucleotides are TGTGCCAGCCCCAAGGCGACAGGGGGCAGAAACACCATATATTTT.

This chain connects TRBV4-1 to TRBJ2-3; D is possibly TRBD1 or TRBD2 (5 bases each). The CDR3 runs 13 residues. The germline V gene has CDR1 MGHRA and CDR2 YSYEKL. V was clipped by 0 bases and J by 11 bases, with 12 bases between them. The chain's CDR3 is CASSQEGPRVQYF. The CDR3 region has the DNA TGCGCCAGCAGCCAAGAGGGACCCCGGGTGCAGTATTTT.

The chain links TRBV18 to TRBJ1-1, with D tentatively TRBD1 (6 bases). The CDR3 consists of 16 residues. The V and J ends lost 1 base and 5 bases respectively, with 17 bases between them. Germline V lookup: CDR1 KGHSH, CDR2 LQKENI. The CDR3 DNA reads as TGTGCCAGCTCACCACAAAGGGCCGAAGGGGGGACTGAAGCTTTCTTT. It translates to CASSPQRAEGGTEAFF.

The CDR3 nucleotides are TGCGCCAGCAGCAGCACAGGGGACGGCGACGAGCAGTACTTC. Translated: CASSSTGDGDEQYF. The rearrangement links TRBV5-1 to TRBJ2-7, with TRBD1 matching over 7 bases. The length of the CDR3 is 14 residues. The J segment lost 5 bases and the V segment lost 4 bases, leaving 9 bases of the junction unmatched. Germline V gene lookup returns CDR1 SGHRS and CDR2 YFSETQ.

V is TRBV11-3 and J is TRBJ1-2; possible D gene TRBD1, 5 bases. The CDR3 is 13 amino acids. CDR1 and CDR2 (germline): SGHNT, YENEEA. V lost 1 base and J 2 bases, leaving 5 bases between the germline ends. CDR3 in DNA: TGTGCCAGCAGCTTAGCAGGGAACTATGGCTACACCTTC. Protein product: CASSLAGNYGYTF.

The J gene is TRBJ2-1, the V gene TRBV5-1; D is unresolved. Germline lookup yields CDR1 SGHRS and CDR2 YFSETQ. The CDR3 loop spans 14 amino acids. V was cut by 4 bases and J by 7 bases, with 15 bases left in between. The CDR3 nucleotides are TGCGCCAGCAGCCTGTCAGCAGGTGATAATGAGCAGTTCTTC. It is translated as CASSLSAGDNEQFF.

J is TRBJ1-4 and V is TRBV5-8; the D gene is possibly TRBD1 (6 bases). The length of the CDR3 is 15 residues. Germline CDR1 is SGHTS and CDR2 is YDEGEE. V lost 4 bases and J lost 8, with 18 bases in between. CDR3 residues: CASSPLGGLGEKLFF. The CDR3 nucleotides read TGTGCCAGCAGCCCCCTAGGGGGGCTTGGGGAAAAACTGTTTTTT.

This chain links TRBV13 with TRBJ1-2, with 8 bases fitting TRBD1. The CDR3 runs to 15 residues. V trimming: 3 bases; J trimming: 4 bases; junction bases outside the gene matches: 7. Germline V gives CDR1 PRHDT, CDR2 FYEKMQ (reference sequence). The CDR3 DNA sequence: TGTGCCAGCAGCTTGCGACAGGGGTCTTTCTATGGCTACACCTTC. Its translation: CASSLRQGSFYGYTF.

V usage is TRBV4-1 and J usage is TRBJ1-5; the D is unclear. Germline V gene lookup returns CDR1 MGHRA and CDR2 YSYEKL. V lost 0 bases, J lost 9 bases, and 15 bases lay in between. The CDR3 consists of 15 residues. CDR3 sequence reads: CASSQDSGTLSPQHF. For the CDR3, the DNA is TGCGCCAGCAGCCAAGATAGTGGCACCCTGTCGCCCCAGCATTTT.